This TCR beta chain was documented in a study of blood T cell repertoires in COVID-19 (dated by TCRdb to the early 2020s). With regard to the full study: The collaborator samples originated in the United States, Italy and Spain and spanned the acute and convalescent phases of COVID-19. The sample metadata nearly always contained a de-identified subject ID, COVID-19 status, age in years and sex. Where HLA class I and class II types were available, the types were taken from metadata supplied by the sample provider, not from assay-based typing. The material from the prospective study consisted of cDNA or gDNA derived from T cells, B-cell-depleted T cells, or PBMCs. Subjects who had been exposed to COVID-19, were actively infected with it, or had recovered from it provided the deeply sampled blood TCRbeta repertoires that made up the dataset. The repertoires were made available in a free public database intended to serve as a resource for research on the immune response to SARS-CoV-2. The samples were drawn from two sources: the first 160 participants of the ongoing ImmuneRACE study, and 950 to 1,500 subjects contributed by 6 global collaborators. The paper's findings and limits, for the study overall: The amount of clinical and demographic metadata varied by source and participant and was provided uncurated.

The immunoSEQ Assay, a bias-controlled multiplex PCR, was used to amplify TCRbeta CDR3 regions from genomic DNA. For the original study's pipeline: Nucleated cell counts per sample were estimated from amplification of reference gene primers within the assay. To quantify the absolute abundance of each unique TCRbeta CDR3 rearrangement, sequence reads were collapsed and filtered. Productive Simpson clonality was computed per sample as the square root of Simpson's diversity index over productive rearrangements. What TCRdb holds here is the immuneACCESS table cut down to in-frame rearrangements. Part of the clones is not present; checked against another copy, under half of the missing clones reflect an unresolved V gene, and the others are unexplained. V, J and clone size were drawn from that table, and D and trimming were deduced from the DNA. The table for this sample lists approximately 210,000 clones; 75% to 90% of them were counted only once. Roughly 5% of the sample lies in the top ten.

This clone appeared a few times. The clone's antigen remains unknown. The record has no base qualities; no much larger clone is one base away. Whole blood was collected in K2EDTA tubes by collaborating institutions according to the institutions' own protocols. For TCRbeta analysis, collaborator samples were shipped as frozen whole blood, as isolated PBMCs, or as DNA extracted from either sample type. The CDR3 has 14 amino acids, counting the end cysteine and phenylalanine. Only CDR3 DNA is held: 42 bases, read in frame from base 1. For CDR1 and CDR2, the germline V gene (reference sequence) lists LNHDA and SQIVND. The junction shows trimming of 3 bases on V and 7 bases on J, and the gene matches do not reach 8 bases of it.

The sequence was collected from a human donor in a cohort sampled during active COVID-19. Sequenced sample: peripheral blood. The chain was built from TRBV19 and TRBJ2-7; 8 bases in between match TRBD1. Here is the DNA: TGTGCCAGTAGTATGCGGGGACAGGCCCCTGAGCAGTACTTC. It translates to CASSMRGQAPEQYF.